The sequence of this T cell receptor beta chain was determined in a study of cytomegalovirus exposure and HLA in healthy donors. For this clone: As yet, its antigen is unknown.

Study-wide findings and caveats: Follow-up analysis found HLA locus-dependent TCR association rates, highest for DRB1 and lowest for HLA-C. Rarity marked most TCR sequences, yet some public TCRs occurred in many donors. Previously analyzed data showed that most TCR beta V segments were productive at a frequency of about 87% or about 30%.

The ends lost 8 bases at V and 7 bases at J; junction bases unmatched: 13. From germline, CDR1 is MNHEY and CDR2 SMNVEV (reference sequence). This CDR3 has 15 amino acids. Amplification used 60 Vbeta primers and 13 Jbeta primers. Per the original data handling: Later, an analysis found approximately 80 million unique TCR beta chains, and approximately 10 million of these were shared. Sequencing used immunoSEQ multiplex PCR; TCRdb keeps in-frame clones, though not all of them. V and J calls and clone size are copied from that table; D and trimming were computed from the DNA. The top ten clones hold 21% of a sample with 25,000 to 35,000 clones, 65% of them seen once.

The J gene is TRBJ2-1, the V gene TRBV27; 8 bases fit TRBD2. This TCR came from a man in his forties or fifties in good health and CMV-seropositive. Material: PBMCs. DNA of the CDR3: TGTGCCAGCTATCCTCGGGGGGGCCTGGTTAATGAGCAGTTCTTC. Translating it yields CASYPRGGLVNEQFF.